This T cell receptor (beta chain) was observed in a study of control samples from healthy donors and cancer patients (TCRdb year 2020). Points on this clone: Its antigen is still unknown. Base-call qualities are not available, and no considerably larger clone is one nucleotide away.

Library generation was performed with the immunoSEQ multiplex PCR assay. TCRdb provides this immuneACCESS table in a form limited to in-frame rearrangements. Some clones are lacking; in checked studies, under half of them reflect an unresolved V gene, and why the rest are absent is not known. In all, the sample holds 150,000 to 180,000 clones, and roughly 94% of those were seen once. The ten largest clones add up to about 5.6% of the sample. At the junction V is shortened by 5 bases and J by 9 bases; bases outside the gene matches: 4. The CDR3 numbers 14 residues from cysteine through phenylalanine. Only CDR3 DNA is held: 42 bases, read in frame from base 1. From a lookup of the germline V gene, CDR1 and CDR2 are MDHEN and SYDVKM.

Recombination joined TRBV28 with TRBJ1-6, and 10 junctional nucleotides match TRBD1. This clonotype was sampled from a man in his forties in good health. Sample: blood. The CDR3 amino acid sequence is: CASSGDRGGSPLHF. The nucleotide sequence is TGTGCCAGCAGTGGGGACAGGGGAGGTTCACCCCTCCACTTT.